These T cell receptor beta chains were read from a single sample in a study of shared clonotypes between healthy human individuals. Using immunoSEQ multiplex PCR, the repertoire was profiled, and TCRdb retains in-frame clones only, with some absent. The data contain about half a million clones, around 80% of them singletons. Sample: PBMCs. The receptors here all came from a woman in her thirties or forties in good health. Some clones in this sample may be carry-over from other donors' samples. Both conserved end residues are part of each CDR3.

TRBV28,CASSWPSTDTQYF
TRBV19,CASSTTSDSYEQYF
TRBV11-3,CASSFQRKAYEQYF
TRBV7-8,CASSLNRGTRGGYEQYF
TRBV6-5,CASSYSGVTEAFF
TRBV5-8,CASSFGQGTYEQYF
TRBV7-9,CASSLSFRGDGPDTQYF
TRBV29-1,CSVVTREGMDTQYF
TRBV30,CAWILPGGETQYF
TRBV18,CASSPSGGQHNTEAFF
TRBV27,CASSSPRGRGTDTQYF
TRBV11-1,CASSTSGRFYNEQFF
TRBV2,CASSDTTSGINEQYF
TRBV5-6,CASSYHDRDNTEAFF
TRBV30,CACQKTREKLFF
TRBV6-5,CASSMGEYQPQHF
TRBV7-3,CASSLTRSGSSGANVLTF
TRBV5-1,CASSPGLAGSLSEDTQYF
TRBV7-9,CASSVTTGAHTEAFF
TRBV7-9,CASSSDSYSNQPQHF
TRBV19,CAGTGLVYEQYF
TRBV5-6,CASSLNGGDLSYEQYF
TRBV11-3,CASSPGVGGRQTQYF
TRBV5-1,CASSFVHEQFF
TRBV7-9,CASSFGGNQPQHF
TRBV13,CASSRDRENQPQHF
TRBV30,CAWSKDSYYEQYF